The entry that follows covers one T cell receptor beta chain sequence. The source of the sample is a study of T-cell reconstitution after alpha-beta-depleted transplantation in children. TCRbeta library construction was performed incorporating unique molecular identifiers. TCRdb used MiXCR to reprocess the PCR reads, holding one entry per CDR3 protein. The sample shows hundreds of thousands of distinct CDR3 sequences, approximately 16% of them seen only once. The V end lost 0 bases, the J end lost 1 base, and 9 bases lay between the germline ends. Germline V gene lookup returns CDR1 DFQATT and CDR2 SNEGSKA (reference sequence). The CDR3 has 14 residues.

The material was PBMCs from the stem cell graft donor, obtained from the stem cell graft. The chain recombines TRBV20-1 with TRBJ1-1; TRBD1 might be the D (5 bases). The TCR sequence derives from a human donor who donated a stem cell graft to a child with acute lymphoblastic leukemia. CDR3 sequence: CSARDQGTNTEAFF. For the CDR3, the DNA is TGCAGTGCTAGAGATCAGGGAACGAACACTGAAGCTTTCTTT.